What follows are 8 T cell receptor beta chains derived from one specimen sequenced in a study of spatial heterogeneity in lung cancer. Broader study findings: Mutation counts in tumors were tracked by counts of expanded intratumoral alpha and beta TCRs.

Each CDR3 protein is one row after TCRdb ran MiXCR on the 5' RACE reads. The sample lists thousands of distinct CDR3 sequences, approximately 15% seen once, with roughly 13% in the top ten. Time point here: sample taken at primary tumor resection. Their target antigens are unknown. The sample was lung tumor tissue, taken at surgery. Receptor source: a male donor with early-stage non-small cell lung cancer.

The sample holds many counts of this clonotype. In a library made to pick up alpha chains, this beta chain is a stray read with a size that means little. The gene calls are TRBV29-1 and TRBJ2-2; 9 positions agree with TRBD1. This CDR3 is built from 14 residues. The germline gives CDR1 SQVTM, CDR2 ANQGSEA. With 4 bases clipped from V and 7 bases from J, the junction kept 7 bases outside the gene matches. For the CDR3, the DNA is TGCAGCGTTGGCCGGGACAGGGAGAGCGGGGAGCTGTTTTTT. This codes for CSVGRDRESGELFF.

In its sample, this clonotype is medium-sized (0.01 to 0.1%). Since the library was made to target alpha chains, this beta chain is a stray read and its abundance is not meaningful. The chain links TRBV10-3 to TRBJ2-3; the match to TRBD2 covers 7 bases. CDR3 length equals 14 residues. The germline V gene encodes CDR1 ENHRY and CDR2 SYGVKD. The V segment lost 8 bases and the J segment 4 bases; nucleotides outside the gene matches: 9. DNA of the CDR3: TGTGCCATCCCGGCGGGAGTCGACGCAGATACGCAGTATTTT. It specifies CAIPAGVDADTQYF.

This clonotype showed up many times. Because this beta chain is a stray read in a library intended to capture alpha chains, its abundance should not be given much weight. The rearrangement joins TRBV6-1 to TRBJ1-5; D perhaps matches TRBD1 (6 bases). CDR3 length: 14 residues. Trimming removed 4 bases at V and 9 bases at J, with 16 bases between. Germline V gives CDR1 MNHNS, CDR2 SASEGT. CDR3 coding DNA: TGTGCCAGCAGTGTTACAGGGCCCGAAGGGCCCCAGCATTTT. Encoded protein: CASSVTGPEGPQHF.

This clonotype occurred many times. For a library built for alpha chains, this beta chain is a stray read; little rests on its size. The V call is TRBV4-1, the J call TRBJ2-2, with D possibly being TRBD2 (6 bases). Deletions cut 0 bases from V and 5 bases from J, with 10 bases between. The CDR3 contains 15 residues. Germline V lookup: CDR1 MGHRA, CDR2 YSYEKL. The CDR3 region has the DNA TGCGCCAGCAGCCAAGATTCCCGGGGGACCGGGGAGCTGTTTTTT. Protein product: CASSQDSRGTGELFF.

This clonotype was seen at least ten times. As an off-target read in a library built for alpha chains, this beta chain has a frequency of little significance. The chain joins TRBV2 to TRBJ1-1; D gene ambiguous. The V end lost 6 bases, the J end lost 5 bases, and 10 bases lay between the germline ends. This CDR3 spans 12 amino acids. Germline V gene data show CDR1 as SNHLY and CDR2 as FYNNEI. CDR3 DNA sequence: TGTGCCAGCAGATTTAGAGGGACTGAAGCTTTCTTT. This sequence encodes CASRFRGTEAFF.

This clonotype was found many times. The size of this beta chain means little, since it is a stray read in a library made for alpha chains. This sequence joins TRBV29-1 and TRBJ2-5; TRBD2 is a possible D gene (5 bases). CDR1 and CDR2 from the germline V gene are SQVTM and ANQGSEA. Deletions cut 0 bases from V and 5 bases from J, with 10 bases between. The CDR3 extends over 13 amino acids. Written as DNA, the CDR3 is TGCAGCGTTGAAGAGAATCGGGGTGAGACCCAGTACTTC. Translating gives CSVEENRGETQYF.

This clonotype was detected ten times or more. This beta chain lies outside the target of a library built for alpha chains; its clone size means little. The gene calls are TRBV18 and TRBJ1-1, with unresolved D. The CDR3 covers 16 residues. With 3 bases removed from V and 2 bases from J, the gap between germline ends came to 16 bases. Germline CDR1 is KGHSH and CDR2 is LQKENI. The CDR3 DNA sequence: TGTGCCAGCTCACCCCTTTCCGTGTCCTTAAACACTGAAGCTTTCTTT. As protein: CASSPLSVSLNTEAFF.

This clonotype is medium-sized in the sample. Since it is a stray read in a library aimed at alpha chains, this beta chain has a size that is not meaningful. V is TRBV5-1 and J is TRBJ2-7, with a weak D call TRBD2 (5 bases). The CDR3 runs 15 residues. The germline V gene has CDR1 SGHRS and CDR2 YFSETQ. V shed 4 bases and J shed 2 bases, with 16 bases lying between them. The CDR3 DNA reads TGCGCCAGCAGCCCGGACCCGGGGTCGGCCTACGAGCAGTACTTC. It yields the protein CASSPDPGSAYEQYF.